The 16 T cell receptor beta chains below all came from one sample that was sequenced in a study of blood T cell repertoires in COVID-19. Profiled with immunoSEQ multiplex PCR; TCRdb holds only in-frame clones, not every one. This table has more than 300,000 clones, 90% appearing once. The material sequenced was peripheral blood. These TCRs come from a woman between 40 and 55 years old with COVID-19, enrolled during active disease.

This chain links TRBV5-4 with TRBJ1-3, with 8 bases that match TRBD1. The CDR3 is 14 residues long. Germline V gene data show CDR1 as SGHNT and CDR2 as YYREEE (reference sequence). After removal of 3 bases from V and 3 bases from J, the junction contained 2 bases not matched to a gene. The CDR3 loop is CASSSGTGGNTIYF. The CDR3, as DNA: TGTGCCAGCAGCTCGGGGACAGGTGGAAACACCATATATTTT.

The V call is TRBV19, the J call TRBJ1-4, with D maybe TRBD1 (5 bases). Germline assignment: CDR1 LNHDA and CDR2 SQIVND (reference sequence). This CDR3 has 15 residues. V was clipped by 6 bases and J by 7 bases, with 18 bases between them. The CDR3 region is CASRPVGGRSEKLFF. In DNA form, the CDR3 reads TGTGCCAGTAGACCGGTCGGGGGGAGGAGTGAAAAACTGTTTTTT.

The chain couples TRBV28 to TRBJ2-4; 8 nucleotides line up with TRBD1. Germline V gene sequence: CDR1 MDHEN, CDR2 SYDVKM. After removal of 5 bases from V and 2 bases from J, the junction contained 8 bases not matched to a gene. The CDR3 runs to 16 residues. The CDR3 DNA sequence: TGTGCCAGCAGTCCCCGGACAGGGTCGACCAAAAACATTCAGTACTTC. It yields the protein CASSPRTGSTKNIQYF.

The chain recombines TRBV6-5 with TRBJ1-2; D call uncertain. The CDR3 spans 16 residues. The germline V and J ends were trimmed by 4 bases and 6 bases, with 21 bases remaining between them. Germline V gives CDR1 MNHEY, CDR2 SVGAGI. For the CDR3, the DNA is TGTGCCAGCAGTTTCATGGACGGCCCAAAGAGGGATGGCTACACCTTC. Translation: CASSFMDGPKRDGYTF.

The chain uses TRBV18 and TRBJ2-5, with 7 bases aligning to TRBD1. From germline, CDR1 is KGHSH and CDR2 LQKENI. This CDR3 has 12 amino acids. J was trimmed by 5 bases and V by 6 bases; bases with no gene match: 3. This chain's CDR3 is CASSTGAETQYF. CDR3 sequence (DNA): TGTGCCAGCTCTACAGGGGCTGAGACCCAGTACTTC.

This clone was picked up one time. The rearrangement links TRBV9 to TRBJ2-1; TRBD2 might be the D (5 bases). Per germline, CDR1 SGDLS and CDR2 YYNGEE. The CDR3 consists of 15 residues. The germline V and J ends were trimmed by 0 bases and 2 bases, with 9 bases remaining between them. CDR3 coding DNA: TGTGCCAGCAGCGTAGAAGCGGATACCTACAATGAGCAGTTCTTC. Amino acid sequence: CASSVEADTYNEQFF.

This clone was found once. The chain links TRBV7-3 to TRBJ2-3; D perhaps matches TRBD1 (5 bases). The CDR3 loop spans 14 amino acids. Germline CDR1 SGHTA, CDR2 FQGTGA. The germline V and J ends were trimmed by 1 base and 2 bases, with 7 bases remaining between them. The CDR3 DNA reads TGTGCCAGCAGCTTAAGTGGGGCCACAGATACGCAGTATTTT. Translation gives CASSLSGATDTQYF.

The gene calls are TRBV11-1 and TRBJ2-3; TRBD2 matches at 7 bases. V lost 5 bases and J lost 5; bases outside the gene matches: 13. The CDR3 is 16 amino acids. Looked up from germline, CDR1 is SGHAT and CDR2 is FQDESV (reference sequence). The CDR3 region is CASSLRGVREVDTQYF. DNA for the CDR3: TGTGCCAGCAGCCTTCGGGGTGTTCGGGAGGTAGATACGCAGTATTTT.

V is TRBV4-3 and J is TRBJ1-1, with a possible D match to TRBD1 (5 bases). Germline CDR1 reads LGHNA; CDR2 reads YSLEER. The CDR3 length is 16 residues. V was trimmed by 4 bases and J by 0 bases, leaving 15 bases between them. CDR3 in DNA: TGCGCCAGCAGCCGTATTCTTCAGGGTGTGAACACTGAAGCTTTCTTT. Translated, it gives CASSRILQGVNTEAFF.

CDR3 in amino acids: CASSLERRVRREETQYF. The CDR3 nucleotides are TGTGCCAGCAGCTTAGAGAGGCGGGTCCGGAGGGAAGAGACCCAGTACTTC. V and J are TRBV7-8 and TRBJ2-5, with D perhaps TRBD2 (6 bases). With 1 base removed from V and 3 bases from J, the gap between germline ends came to 18 bases. Germline CDR1 and CDR2: SGHVS and FQNEAQ. This CDR3 comprises 17 residues.

This clone was detected once. The chain combines TRBV19 with TRBJ1-5, with 8 bases aligning to TRBD1. V gave up 1 base and J gave up 0 bases; unmatched junction bases: 2. Per the germline V gene, CDR1 is LNHDA and CDR2 is SQIVND (reference sequence). The CDR3 extends over 16 amino acids. The CDR3 DNA reads as TGTGCCAGTAGTATAGGGACAGGGCGTAGCAATCAGCCCCAGCATTTT. This codes for CASSIGTGRSNQPQHF.

The rearrangement joins TRBV6-6 to TRBJ1-1; 9 bases fit TRBD1. Germline lookup yields CDR1 MNHNY and CDR2 SVGAGI (reference sequence). V shed 4 bases, J shed 4 bases, and the junction held 4 bases outside the gene matches. This CDR3 contains 14 residues. The DNA of the CDR3 is TGTGCCAGCAGTTGGACAGGGGCAGGCACTGAAGCTTTCTTT. Translation: CASSWTGAGTEAFF.

This chain uses TRBV7-9 with TRBJ1-2; TRBD1 agrees at 8 bases. After removal of 5 bases from V and 6 bases from J, the junction contained 8 bases not matched to a gene. CDR1 and CDR2 (germline): SEHNR, FQNEAQ (reference sequence). The CDR3 runs 14 residues. CDR3 bases: TGTGCCAGCAGCGCGAAACAGGGGGAAAATGGCTACACCTTC. This translates into CASSAKQGENGYTF.

The J gene is TRBJ1-5, the V gene TRBV7-3; 10 bases agree with TRBD1. The germline gives CDR1 SGHTA, CDR2 FQGTGA. V gave up 7 bases and J gave up 5 bases; unmatched junction bases: 8. The CDR3 spans 15 residues. The CDR3 sequence is CASIRTGGVDQPQHF. As DNA, the CDR3 is TGTGCCAGCATCCGGACAGGGGGAGTGGATCAGCCCCAGCATTTT.

The chain has TRBV27 and TRBJ2-5, with D perhaps matching TRBD1 (6 bases). V was clipped by 4 bases and J by 5 bases, with 23 bases between them. The CDR3 is 17 residues long. Germline loops: CDR1 MNHEY, CDR2 SMNVEV (reference sequence). The CDR3 loop reads CASSSLLPATRGETQYF. The CDR3 bases are TGTGCCAGCAGTTCACTTCTCCCCGCTACTAGGGGGGAGACCCAGTACTTC.

The genes are TRBV7-3 and TRBJ1-1; 10 nucleotides match TRBD1. Germline loops: CDR1 SGHTA, CDR2 FQGTGA. Unmatched junction bases numbered 6, after V lost 5 bases and J lost 0 bases. This CDR3 is 16 amino acids long. The CDR3 region has the DNA TGTGCCAGCAGCCGATTGACAGGGGGCCTGAACACTGAAGCTTTCTTT. Translated, it gives CASSRLTGGLNTEAFF.